One and the same sample provided the 27 T cell receptor beta chains below, sequenced in a study of regulatory T cells in long-lasting Graves disease. The TCR beta library used iRepertoire HTBI primers with Arm-PCR amplification of CDR3. TCRdb fed the multiplex PCR reads into MiXCR, producing one record per CDR3 protein. The repertoire consists of 400,000 to 500,000 distinct CDR3 sequences, with 13% to 15% occurring once and the leading ten covering around a sixth. Time point: newly diagnosed GD, antithyroid drugs for less than 3 months. There was RNA extracted from PBMCs, and the TCR library was made from it. The same sample was also studied in work on T cells in Graves' hyperthyroidism and ophthalmopathy.

Sequencing was performed on peripheral blood mononuclear cells (PBMCs), taken at new diagnosis, from a patient treated with antithyroid drugs. These receptors originate from a woman in her forties or fifties with Graves disease.

The table lists this clonotype with many counts. The chain carries TRBV11-2 and TRBJ2-7, with 12 bases lining up with TRBD2. The trim removed 0 bases at V and 3 bases at J, leaving 0 bases unmatched. Germline V gives CDR1 SGHAT, CDR2 FQNNGV. This CDR3 has 15 amino acids. The CDR3 loop is CASSLEGLAGYEQYF. The CDR3 DNA is TGTGCCAGCAGCTTAGAGGGACTAGCGGGCTACGAGCAGTACTTC.

This clonotype occurred many times. This chain uses TRBV5-1 with TRBJ1-5; the D is unclear. The germline gives CDR1 SGHRS, CDR2 YFSETQ. V was cut by 0 bases and J by 0 bases, with 10 bases left in between. This CDR3 region has 16 residues. DNA of the CDR3: TGCGCCAGCAGCTTGGACGGTAGGGTTAGCAATCAGCCCCAGCATTTT. It yields the protein CASSLDGRVSNQPQHF.

The J gene is TRBJ1-5, the V gene TRBV20-1, with 7 bases matching TRBD1. The J segment lost 3 bases and the V segment lost 6 bases, leaving 8 bases of the junction unmatched. CDR3 size: 14 residues. CDR1 is DFQATT, CDR2 SNEGSKA, per germline (reference sequence). CDR3 nucleotides: TGCAGTGCACCCAGGACAGGTTACAATCAGCCCCAGCATTTT. Translating it yields CSAPRTGYNQPQHF.

In its sample, this clonotype was seen many times. The rearrangement links TRBV11-2 to TRBJ2-2; D is unresolved. The germline V gene has CDR1 SGHAT and CDR2 FQNNGV. The CDR3 runs 14 residues. Trimming removed 5 bases at V and 2 bases at J, with 9 bases between. The CDR3 spells CASSPTVNTGELFF. DNA for the CDR3: TGTGCCAGCAGCCCTACAGTTAACACCGGGGAGCTGTTTTTT.

With regard to this clonotype: One end of the junction does not line up with germline, which may come from a read error. The rearrangement joins TRBV12-3 or TRBV12-4 to TRBJ1-1, with D possibly TRBD1 on 5 matching bases. CDR3 size: 11 residues. CDR3 in amino acids: CATAGVTEASF. CDR3 nucleotide sequence: TGTGCCACTGCGGGGGTGACTGAAGCTTCCTTT.

This clonotype occurred a few times. V usage is TRBV20-1 and J usage is TRBJ2-3, with 10 bases identical to TRBD1. V gave up 3 bases and J gave up 4 bases; unmatched junction bases: 7. Germline V gene sequence: CDR1 DFQATT, CDR2 SNEGSKA (reference sequence). This CDR3 region has 15 residues. CDR3 residues: CSASLDRGRPDTQYF. The CDR3 DNA reads TGCAGTGCTAGCCTAGACAGGGGGCGACCAGATACGCAGTATTTT.

Points on this clonotype: With a much larger clone just one base away, this may be a read error. The gene calls are TRBV18 and TRBJ2-1; tentatively, D is TRBD2 (6 bases). This CDR3 comprises 13 residues. CDR1 KGHSH and CDR2 LQKENI come from the germline V gene. As DNA, the CDR3 is TGTGCCTGCTCACCCGGGAGTCGGAATGAGCAGTTCTTC. It encodes CACSPGSRNEQFF.

The J gene is TRBJ2-7, the V gene TRBV3-1; D might be TRBD1 (6 bases). The CDR3 is made up of 20 amino acids. Between the trimmed V and J ends, which lost 8 bases and 1 base, there was a span of 33 bases. The germline CDR1 and CDR2 sequences are LGHDT and YNNKEL (reference sequence). CDR3 amino acids: CASSPRTPPYGTRTSYEQYF. Here the CDR3 DNA reads TGTGCCAGCTCACCACGAACCCCCCCCTACGGGACAAGAACGTCCTACGAGCAGTACTTC.

This clonotype occurred a few times. The junction departs from germline at one end; a sequencing error may be responsible. The chain combines TRBV2 with TRBJ1-6, with D perhaps matching TRBD1 (5 bases). This CDR3 contains 16 residues. The germline CDR1 and CDR2 sequences are SNHLY and FYNNEI. CDR3 nucleotides: TGTGTCAGCAGGAAGCAGGGAGATGATCTTAATTCACCCCTCCACTTT. Translation: CVSRKQGDDLNSPLHF.

The V gene is TRBV4-1, the J gene TRBJ2-7, with D possibly TRBD2 on 5 matching bases. Trimming left V 1 base short and J 3 bases short, with 13 bases between. Germline-derived CDR1 and CDR2 are MGHRA and YSYEKL. The CDR3 consists of 15 residues. CDR3 sequence: CASSQVQEAVYEQYF. CDR3 DNA: TGCGCCAGCAGCCAAGTTCAGGAGGCCGTCTACGAGCAGTACTTC.

This clonotype was counted many times. J is TRBJ2-1 and V is TRBV28; TRBD2 matches at 8 bases. After removal of 10 bases from V and 5 bases from J, the junction contained 7 bases not matched to a gene. CDR1 MDHEN and CDR2 SYDVKM come from the germline V gene. CDR3 length equals 13 residues. The CDR3 sequence: CATGGTNDNEQFF. CDR3 DNA sequence: TGTGCCACGGGGGGGACTAACGACAATGAGCAGTTCTTC. Using reference TRBV28 and TRBJ2-1 for the parts outside the CDR3, the full variable domain is DVKVTQSSRYLVKRTGEKVFLECVQDMDHENMFWYRQDPGLGLRLIYFSYDVKMKEKGDIPEGYSVSREKKERFSLILESASTNQTSMYLCATGGTNDNEQFFGPGTRLTVL.

This clonotype occurred many times. This rearrangement joins TRBV7-9 to TRBJ2-1; 12 bases fit TRBD2. Germline V gene sequence: CDR1 SEHNR, CDR2 FQNEAQ (reference sequence). The CDR3 totals 16 residues. The J segment lost 1 base and the V segment lost 5 bases, leaving 3 bases of the junction unmatched. The CDR3 spells CASSPTSGRSYNEQFF. Written as DNA, the CDR3 is TGTGCCAGCAGCCCGACTAGCGGGAGATCCTACAATGAGCAGTTCTTC. Full variable domain (rest looked up from reference TRBV7-9 and TRBJ2-1): DTGVSQNPRHKITKRGQNVTFRCDPISEHNRLYWYRQTLGQGPEFLTYFQNEAQLEKSRLLSDRFSAERPKGSFSTLEIQRTEQGDSAMYLCASSPTSGRSYNEQFFGPGTRLTVL.

This clonotype was counted at least ten times. This CDR3 reads CASSPGTPGSNTEAFF. The CDR3 coding sequence is TGTGCCAGCAGCCCCGGGACCCCGGGCTCGAACACTGAAGCTTTCTTT. This sequence joins TRBV12-3 or TRBV12-4 and TRBJ1-1; possible D gene TRBD1, 5 bases. Trimming pared 6 bases from V and 1 base from J, leaving 18 bases between. The CDR3 is made up of 16 amino acids.

At least ten counts were recorded for this clonotype. V usage is TRBV9 and J usage is TRBJ2-1; 10 bases are a match to TRBD1. The CDR3 has 15 residues. Unmatched junction bases numbered 7, after V lost 5 bases and J lost 5 bases. Looked up from germline, CDR1 is SGDLS and CDR2 is YYNGEE. The CDR3: CASSKTGGINNEQFF. The CDR3, as DNA: TGTGCCAGCAGTAAGACAGGGGGCATTAACAATGAGCAGTTCTTC.

This clonotype was counted at least ten times. This chain uses TRBV7-8 with TRBJ1-5, with D uncertain. Trimming removed 4 bases at V and 0 bases at J, with 19 bases between. Looked up from germline, CDR1 is SGHVS and CDR2 is FQNEAQ. The CDR3 spans 18 residues. CDR3 DNA: TGTGCCAGCAGCTCACCAACCCTCACAACGGGTAGCAATCAGCCCCAGCATTTT. Its protein product is CASSSPTLTTGSNQPQHF.

This clonotype was found a few times. The chain carries TRBV5-1 and TRBJ2-1; TRBD1 matches 12 bases. The CDR3 runs to 18 residues. V dropped 0 bases and J dropped 5; count of bases not matched to a gene: 9. Germline V CDR1 and CDR2: SGHRS, YFSETQ. The DNA for the CDR3 is TGCGCCAGCAGCTTGGGAGGGACAGGGGGCGCCATGAACAATGAGCAGTTCTTC. It translates to CASSLGGTGGAMNNEQFF. Drawing the rest from reference TRBV5-1 and TRBJ2-1, the complete variable domain is KAGVTQTPRYLIKTRGQQVTLSCSPISGHRSVSWYQQTPGQGLQFLFEYFSETQRNKGNFPGRFSGRQFSNSRSEMNVSTLELGDSALYLCASSLGGTGGAMNNEQFFGPGTRLTVL.

This clonotype occurred many times. This rearrangement joins TRBV11-2 to TRBJ2-3; possible D gene TRBD2, 5 bases. Trimming cost V 3 bases and J 3 bases, with 22 bases left between them. In germline, CDR1 is SGHAT, CDR2 FQNNGV. The CDR3 contains 18 residues. The CDR3 sequence: CASSFSSVRRVLTDTQYF. The CDR3 region has the DNA TGTGCCAGCAGCTTTTCTTCGGTCCGGCGGGTGTTGACAGATACGCAGTATTTT.

In its sample, this clonotype was seen many times. The chain joins TRBV30 to TRBJ1-2, with 10 nucleotides matching TRBD1. V shed 4 bases and J 4 bases; nucleotides not matched to a gene: 12. The CDR3 extends over 16 amino acids. The germline gives CDR1 GTSNPN, CDR2 SVGIG (reference sequence). The CDR3 nucleotides read TGTGCCTGGATCTTAGGGGACAGGGGACCAACCTATGGCTACACCTTC. Encoded protein: CAWILGDRGPTYGYTF.

This clonotype was seen many times. The chain employs TRBV5-1 and TRBJ2-7; 9 bases are shared with TRBD1. Germline V gene sequence: CDR1 SGHRS, CDR2 YFSETQ. This CDR3 comprises 14 residues. V trimming: 3 bases; J trimming: 4 bases; junction bases outside the gene matches: 5. CDR3 nucleotide sequence: TGCGCCAGCAGCTCGGGACAGGGAAATTACGAGCAGTACTTC. Protein: CASSSGQGNYEQYF. Drawing the rest from reference TRBV5-1 and TRBJ2-7, the complete variable domain is KAGVTQTPRYLIKTRGQQVTLSCSPISGHRSVSWYQQTPGQGLQFLFEYFSETQRNKGNFPGRFSGRQFSNSRSEMNVSTLELGDSALYLCASSSGQGNYEQYFGPGTRLTVT.

This clonotype was counted at least ten times. V is TRBV6-1 and J is TRBJ1-5; TRBD1 agrees at 7 bases. The CDR3 totals 15 residues. From germline, CDR1 is MNHNS and CDR2 SASEGT. V shed 5 bases and J 5 bases; nucleotides not matched to a gene: 9. The CDR3 loop reads CASSHTGAAYQPQHF. The DNA for the CDR3 is TGTGCCAGCAGTCATACAGGGGCGGCTTATCAGCCCCAGCATTTT.

This chain joins TRBV19 and TRBJ2-3, with D possibly being TRBD1 (5 bases). V was pared by 5 bases and J by 4 bases, with 13 bases between. Germline CDR1 is LNHDA and CDR2 is SQIVND (reference sequence). This CDR3 is 14 amino acids long. The DNA of the CDR3 is TGTGCCAGTAGTGGCAGGGTCCTGGCAGATACGCAGTATTTT. As protein: CASSGRVLADTQYF. The full variable domain, in which reference TRBV19 and TRBJ2-3 provide the parts outside the CDR3, is DGGITQSPKYLFRKEGQNVTLSCEQNLNHDAMYWYRQDPGQGLRLIYYSQIVNDFQKGDIAEGYSVSREKKESFPLTVTSAQKNPTAFYLCASSGRVLADTQYFGPGTRLTVL.

The table lists this clonotype with a few counts. A much larger clone sits a single nucleotide away, making a read error possible. The rearrangement joins TRBV12-3 or TRBV12-4 to TRBJ2-1; D is uncertain. CDR3 length: 14 residues. In DNA, the CDR3 is TGTGCCAGCAGTTTAGGGGGTGGAACGGCATGGCAGCTCTTC. This translates into CASSLGGGTAWQLF.

This clonotype was picked up many times. The chain combines TRBV27 with TRBJ2-3; TRBD1 matches at 10 bases. From germline, CDR1 is MNHEY and CDR2 SMNVEV (reference sequence). The CDR3 runs 13 residues. V lost 6 bases to trimming and J lost 4 bases; unmatched junction nucleotides: 1. The CDR3 coding sequence is TGTGCCAGCAGGACAGGGGGCGCAGATACGCAGTATTTT. As protein: CASRTGGADTQYF.

The chain combines TRBV5-1 with TRBJ1-1; 7 bases match TRBD1. CDR1 is SGHRS, CDR2 YFSETQ, per germline. V lost 3 bases and J lost 4; bases outside the gene matches: 3. The CDR3 runs 13 residues. CDR3 loop: CASSYGTATEAFF. DNA for the CDR3: TGCGCCAGCAGCTACGGGACAGCCACTGAAGCTTTCTTT.

In this sample, this clonotype turned up a few times. The chain couples TRBV15 to TRBJ1-6, with D unclear. The V end was cut by 3 bases, the J end by 2 bases, with 14 bases between. CDR3 length: 17 residues. Germline values: CDR1 LNHNV, CDR2 YYDKDF (reference sequence). DNA for the CDR3: TGTGCCACCAGCAGCCTCCGTGGTCAGGCCTATAATTCACCCCTCCACTTT. This sequence encodes CATSSLRGQAYNSPLHF.

This clonotype appeared a few times. The chain combines TRBV5-1 with TRBJ2-7, with TRBD1 matching 10 bases. Unmatched junction bases numbered 13, after V lost 4 bases and J lost 3 bases. CDR1 and CDR2 (germline): SGHRS, YFSETQ. The CDR3 loop spans 17 amino acids. The CDR3 here is CASSPGFPGQGRYEQYF. CDR3 nucleotide sequence: TGCGCCAGCAGCCCGGGTTTCCCGGGACAGGGGCGCTACGAGCAGTACTTC. Filled out from reference TRBV5-1 and TRBJ2-7, the complete variable domain reads KAGVTQTPRYLIKTRGQQVTLSCSPISGHRSVSWYQQTPGQGLQFLFEYFSETQRNKGNFPGRFSGRQFSNSRSEMNVSTLELGDSALYLCASSPGFPGQGRYEQYFGPGTRLTVT.

The chain recombines TRBV14 with TRBJ2-4; D might be TRBD1 (5 bases). The CDR3 sequence is 15 residues long. The V gene lost 3 bases and the J gene lost 0 bases, with 9 bases spanning the gap. Germline V gene sequence: CDR1 SGHDN, CDR2 FVKESK. The DNA for the CDR3 is TGTGCCAGCAGCCAGGCAGGGATAGCCAAAAACATTCAGTACTTC. This codes for CASSQAGIAKNIQYF.